This T cell receptor (beta chain) was recovered during a study of blood T cell repertoires in COVID-19. Whole-study context: Samples taken during acute and convalescent COVID-19 were collected in the United States, Italy and Spain. PBMCs, B-cell-depleted T cells, or T cells provided the cDNA or gDNA that made up the material.

Method: immunoSEQ multiplex PCR; TCRdb's copy keeps in-frame clones and lacks some. The top ten hold 2.2% of the sample, which has some 120,000 clones, approximately 71% seen once. The CDR3 has 15 amino acids. Trimming removed 0 bases at V and 3 bases at J, with 11 bases between. CDR1 MNHEY and CDR2 SVGEGT come from the germline V gene. The specimen sequenced was peripheral blood. This receptor was obtained from a woman between 65 and 79 years old with acute or convalescent COVID-19. The chain recombines TRBV6-2 or TRBV6-3 with TRBJ1-2, with D possibly matching TRBD1 (6 bases). CDR3 loop: CASSYSVQGYYGYTF. CDR3 DNA sequence: TGTGCCAGCAGTTACTCCGTACAGGGCTACTATGGCTACACCTTC.